This passage covers 32 T cell receptor beta chains from one sample sequenced in a study of cytomegalovirus exposure and HLA in healthy donors. Use of 60 Vbeta and 13 Jbeta primers characterized the PCR. Libraries were prepared by immunoSEQ multiplex PCR; TCRdb keeps only in-frame clonotypes and omits some of them. This sample carries around 76,000 clones, with 1.5% going to the ten biggest clones. Material for sequencing was PBMCs. The receptors stem from a woman in her fifties or sixties in good health and CMV-seronegative.

About this clone itself: Other DNA sequences within the sample encode an identical CDR3. The V and J genes are TRBV2 and TRBJ1-2; D is perhaps TRBD1 (5 bases). Germline V gene data show CDR1 as SNHLY and CDR2 as FYNNEI. Trimming took off 5 bases at V and 4 bases at J, with 11 bases between the two ends. The CDR3 has 13 amino acids. CDR3 loop: CASSPGGSYGYTF. CDR3 in DNA: TGTGCCAGCAGTCCCGGGGGTAGCTATGGCTACACCTTC.

The chain has TRBV5-4 and TRBJ2-5; TRBD2 agrees at 7 bases. The tail of the sequence fits TRBJ2-7 better, so the J call may be wrong. Germline V gene sequence: CDR1 SGHNT, CDR2 YYREEE (reference sequence). This CDR3 comprises 16 residues. CDR3 sequence (DNA): TGTGCCAGCAGCTTGGGTAGAAGCGGGGACTTCTACGAGCAGTACTTC. Its translation is CASSLGRSGDFYEQYF.

The rearrangement links TRBV19 to TRBJ2-7; 14 bases align to TRBD2. Germline V CDR1 and CDR2: LNHDA, SQIVND (reference sequence). V trimming: 6 bases; J trimming: 5 bases; junction bases outside the gene matches: 3. This CDR3 comprises 14 residues. CDR3: CASRGLAGDNEQYF. The CDR3, as DNA: TGTGCCAGTAGGGGACTAGCGGGAGATAACGAGCAGTACTTC.

The rearrangement links TRBV6-5 to TRBJ1-1, with D possibly TRBD1 on 5 matching bases. The CDR3 has 13 amino acids. CDR1 and CDR2 (germline): MNHEY, SVGAGI. V was clipped by 6 bases and J by 1 base, with 9 bases between them. The CDR3 protein is CASSLDRNTEAFF. The CDR3 coding sequence is TGTGCCAGCAGCCTCGACAGGAACACTGAAGCTTTCTTT.

The rearrangement joins TRBV5-1 to TRBJ2-7, with 11 bases that match TRBD2. The germline gives CDR1 SGHRS, CDR2 YFSETQ. Trimming took 4 bases from V and 0 from J; bases not matched to a gene: 9. The length of the CDR3 is 17 residues. DNA for the CDR3: TGCGCCAGCAGCGAAAACCCGGGACTAGCGGTCTCCTACGAGCAGTACTTC. Translated, it gives CASSENPGLAVSYEQYF.

V is TRBV6-1 and J is TRBJ1-3; D may be TRBD1 (5 bases). CDR3 length: 15 residues. V dropped 2 bases and J dropped 6 bases, with 14 bases sitting between them. Germline loops: CDR1 MNHNS, CDR2 SASEGT. CDR3 sequence: CASSERGEGLNTIYF. The CDR3 nucleotides are TGTGCCAGCAGTGAACGAGGGGAGGGTTTAAACACCATATATTTT.

The rearrangement joins TRBV5-1 to TRBJ2-1; 10 bases match TRBD2. The CDR3 contains 16 residues. With V trimmed by 1 base and J by 7 bases, 8 bases remained unmatched. Looked up from germline, CDR1 is SGHRS and CDR2 is YFSETQ. CDR3 nucleotides: TGCGCCAGCAGCTTGTGGCTAGCGGGAGAGGGGAATGAGCAGTTCTTC. Its translation is CASSLWLAGEGNEQFF. Full variable domain (outside the CDR3, taken from reference TRBV5-1 and TRBJ2-1): KAGVTQTPRYLIKTRGQQVTLSCSPISGHRSVSWYQQTPGQGLQFLFEYFSETQRNKGNFPGRFSGRQFSNSRSEMNVSTLELGDSALYLCASSLWLAGEGNEQFFGPGTRLTVL.

The V call is TRBV7-9, the J call TRBJ2-4, with D possibly matching TRBD2 (5 bases). Germline V gene data show CDR1 as SEHNR and CDR2 as FQNEAQ (reference sequence). This CDR3 has 13 residues. V was cut by 5 bases and J by 6 bases, with 11 bases left in between. The CDR3 DNA follows: TGTGCCAGCAGCGACCCGGGATTAAACATTCAGTACTTC. Translated: CASSDPGLNIQYF. Variable domain in full (rest from reference TRBV7-9 and TRBJ2-4): DTGVSQNPRHKITKRGQNVTFRCDPISEHNRLYWYRQTLGQGPEFLTYFQNEAQLEKSRLLSDRFSAERPKGSFSTLEIQRTEQGDSAMYLCASSDPGLNIQYFGAGTRLSVL.

The chain uses TRBV2 and TRBJ2-5; D not certain. The germline gives CDR1 SNHLY, CDR2 FYNNEI. Trimming stripped 5 bases from V and 2 bases from J, with 6 bases between. The CDR3 is made up of 12 amino acids. CDR3 sequence reads: CASSRWQETQYF. CDR3 sequence (DNA): TGTGCCAGCAGTCGGTGGCAAGAGACCCAGTACTTC.

CDR3 region: CASSVQTNYGYTF. Written as DNA, the CDR3 is TGTGCCAGCAGCGTACAGACTAACTATGGCTACACCTTC. The V gene is TRBV28, the J gene TRBJ1-2; D is unresolved. V was pared by 6 bases and J by 0 bases, with 8 bases between. Germline CDR1 reads MDHEN; CDR2 reads SYDVKM. The CDR3 loop spans 13 amino acids.

The chain carries TRBV5-4 and TRBJ2-1, with 12 nucleotides matching TRBD2. The germline gives CDR1 SGHNT, CDR2 YYREEE (reference sequence). Trimming removed 3 bases from V and 8 bases from J; junction bases left unmatched: 6. The CDR3 covers 15 residues. CDR3 bases: TGTGCCAGCAGCTGGCTAGCGGGAGGGCCCCATGAGCAGTTCTTC. Translated, it gives CASSWLAGGPHEQFF.

The chain is built from TRBV19 and TRBJ2-1; 9 bases map to TRBD1. Germline V gives CDR1 LNHDA, CDR2 SQIVND (reference sequence). The CDR3 contains 16 residues. The junction had 7 bases not matched to a gene; V was cut back by 3 bases and J by 4 bases. The CDR3 region is CASSIDRDRVYNEQFF. DNA of the CDR3: TGTGCCAGTAGTATTGACCGGGACAGGGTTTACAATGAGCAGTTCTTC.

CDR3 sequence: CASRSGLAGGSPFDNEQFF. In nucleotides, the CDR3 is TGTGCAAGTCGCTCCGGACTAGCGGGAGGGTCCCCGTTTGACAATGAGCAGTTCTTC. The chain carries TRBV12-2 and TRBJ2-1; the D call of TRBD2 is as the table states it, not checked on the DNA. TRBV12-2 is marked as a pseudogene. There are 19 residues in the CDR3.

The genes are TRBV30 and TRBJ2-1; D is possibly TRBD2 (5 bases). Germline assignment: CDR1 GTSNPN and CDR2 SVGIG (reference sequence). This CDR3 has 14 amino acids. The V gene lost 0 bases and the J gene lost 4 bases, with 10 bases spanning the gap. CDR3 nucleotide sequence: TGTGCCTGGAGTGTGGTTGGGAGATACAATGAGCAGTTCTTC. Translated, it gives CAWSVVGRYNEQFF.

The rearrangement uses TRBV4-2 and TRBJ2-7, with 9 bases fitting TRBD2. Per germline, CDR1 LGHNA and CDR2 YNFKEQ. The junction had 10 bases not matched to a gene; V was cut back by 1 base and J by 6 bases. The CDR3 is made up of 16 amino acids. CDR3 residues: CASSQGVAGEPSEQYF. The CDR3 nucleotides read TGTGCCAGCAGCCAAGGAGTAGCGGGAGAGCCTTCCGAGCAGTACTTC.

The chain has TRBV5-1 and TRBJ2-7, with a possible D match to TRBD1 (5 bases). CDR1 is SGHRS and CDR2 is YFSETQ in the germline V gene. The length of the CDR3 is 12 residues. Trimming pared 5 bases from V and 3 bases from J, leaving 9 bases between. CDR3 in amino acids: CASSLTGYEQYF. CDR3 in DNA: TGCGCCAGCAGTCTTACAGGCTACGAGCAGTACTTC.

The chain links TRBV7-2 to TRBJ2-1; TRBD2 is a possible D gene (6 bases). The germline gives CDR1 SGHTA, CDR2 FQGNSA. The CDR3 contains 14 residues. The ends were cut back, 1 base at V and 2 bases at J, with 6 bases in the middle. The CDR3 sequence: CASSLGGTYNEQFF. The CDR3 DNA reads as TGTGCCAGCAGCTTAGGCGGGACCTACAATGAGCAGTTCTTC.

J is TRBJ2-2 and V is TRBV6-1, with 7 nucleotides matching TRBD2. This CDR3 has 15 residues. The germline V gene has CDR1 MNHNS and CDR2 SASEGT. J gave up 7 bases and V 6 bases, and 11 bases lay outside the gene matches. This CDR3 is CASRTSQTGFGELFF. The CDR3 bases are TGTGCCAGCAGGACTAGCCAGACTGGGTTCGGGGAGCTGTTTTTT.

The chain carries TRBV5-8 and TRBJ1-4, with a possible D match to TRBD1 (5 bases). The length of the CDR3 is 14 residues. With 4 bases removed from V and 7 bases from J, the gap between germline ends came to 14 bases. Germline CDR1 is SGHTS and CDR2 is YDEGEE. CDR3 in DNA: TGTGCCAGCAGCCTGGGGGGGGTCGGTGAAAAACTGTTTTTT. Its protein product is CASSLGGVGEKLFF.

The chain has TRBV6-4 and TRBJ1-1; 8 nucleotides agree with TRBD1. Trimming at V came to 11 bases and at J to 8 bases, leaving 16 bases not matched to a gene. Per the germline V gene, CDR1 is MRHNA and CDR2 is SNTAGT. This CDR3 region has 14 residues. The CDR3 loop reads CAGIKNRGSQEAFF. As DNA, the CDR3 is TGTGCCGGCATCAAGAACAGGGGGTCCCAAGAAGCTTTCTTT.

The chain recombines TRBV2 with TRBJ2-2; 11 nucleotides line up with TRBD1. CDR3 size: 16 residues. Trimming cost V 6 bases and J 8 bases; bases outside gene matches: 11. Germline CDR1 reads SNHLY; CDR2 reads FYNNEI. CDR3 sequence: CASSLPGQGAEGELFF. The CDR3 DNA reads TGTGCCAGCAGCCTTCCTGGACAGGGGGCGGAGGGGGAGCTGTTTTTT.

J is TRBJ1-1 and V is TRBV18; 9 bases agree with TRBD1. The length of the CDR3 is 14 residues. Germline V gene sequence: CDR1 KGHSH, CDR2 LQKENI. Trimming removed 3 bases from V and 4 bases from J; junction bases left unmatched: 3. CDR3 sequence reads: CASSPGQGGTEAFF. For the CDR3, the DNA is TGTGCCAGCTCACCGGGACAGGGTGGCACTGAAGCTTTCTTT.

V gene TRBV28 combines with J gene TRBJ2-1; 9 positions match TRBD2. The germline gives CDR1 MDHEN, CDR2 SYDVKM. With 6 bases clipped from V and 9 bases from J, the junction kept 18 bases outside the gene matches. This CDR3 region has 17 residues. CDR3 DNA: TGTGCCAGCAGCCCCACCCTTAGCGGGAGAAGGGTGGGTGAGCAGTTCTTC. Translation: CASSPTLSGRRVGEQFF.

The chain is built from TRBV5-1 and TRBJ1-2; D possibly corresponds to TRBD1 (6 bases). Germline V gene sequence: CDR1 SGHRS, CDR2 YFSETQ. Trimming pared 3 bases from V and 6 bases from J, leaving 18 bases between. The CDR3 runs 15 residues. The CDR3 reads CASSWVGQLTDGYTF. The CDR3 coding sequence is TGCGCCAGCAGCTGGGTAGGACAGCTAACAGATGGCTACACCTTC.

This sequence joins TRBV11-2 and TRBJ2-7; a weak D match, TRBD2 (6 bases). The V end was cut by 4 bases, the J end by 6 bases, with 13 bases between. This CDR3 spans 13 amino acids. CDR1 and CDR2 (germline): SGHAT, FQNNGV. The CDR3: CASSSSLSGEQYF. As DNA, the CDR3 is TGTGCCAGCAGCTCATCCCTTAGCGGCGAGCAGTACTTC. The variable domain in full, completed from reference TRBV11-2 and TRBJ2-7, reads EAGVAQSPRYKIIEKRQSVAFWCNPISGHATLYWYQQILGQGPKLLIQFQNNGVVDDSQLPKDRFSAERLKGVDSTLKIQPAKLEDSAVYLCASSSSLSGEQYFGPGTRLTVT.

The chain links TRBV6-4 to TRBJ1-1; D possibly corresponds to TRBD1 (5 bases). Germline V gives CDR1 MRHNA, CDR2 SNTAGT. This CDR3 is 14 amino acids long. V was pared by 5 bases and J by 0 bases, with 10 bases between. CDR3 amino acids: CASSRTPMNTEAFF. In nucleotides, the CDR3 is TGTGCCAGCAGTCGGACACCCATGAACACTGAAGCTTTCTTT.

The chain employs TRBV10-3 and TRBJ2-7, with TRBD1 matching 10 bases. Germline V gene sequence: CDR1 ENHRY, CDR2 SYGVKD. This CDR3 is built from 14 residues. V lost 4 bases, J lost 4 bases, and 4 bases stayed unmatched. The CDR3 sequence: CAISGGDRGYEQYF. The CDR3 DNA sequence: TGTGCCATCAGTGGCGGGGACAGGGGTTACGAGCAGTACTTC.

The J gene is TRBJ2-7, the V gene TRBV28; 7 bases are a match to TRBD2. This CDR3 contains 14 residues. Germline-derived CDR1 and CDR2 are MDHEN and SYDVKM. Trimming took 3 bases from V and 4 from J; bases not matched to a gene: 6. The CDR3 is CASSLGLAVYEQYF. CDR3 nucleotides: TGTGCCAGCAGTTTGGGGCTAGCGGTTTACGAGCAGTACTTC.

The genes are TRBV18 and TRBJ1-4, with 9 bases fitting TRBD1. Germline CDR1 and CDR2: KGHSH and LQKENI. This CDR3 has 13 amino acids. The V segment lost 4 bases and the J segment 8 bases; nucleotides outside the gene matches: 2. The CDR3 protein is CASSLGQGEKLFF. In nucleotides, the CDR3 is TGTGCCAGCTCACTCGGACAGGGGGAAAAACTGTTTTTT.

The chain uses TRBV2 and TRBJ2-5; a weak D match, TRBD2 (5 bases). With the DNA end fitting TRBJ2-7 better, the J assignment may be wrong. Germline loops: CDR1 SNHLY, CDR2 FYNNEI. The CDR3 contains 15 residues. CDR3 sequence (DNA): TGTGCCAGCACTGTGGACTCCGGATTACTATACGAGCAGTACTTC. The encoded protein is CASTVDSGLLYEQYF.

The V gene is TRBV5-5, the J gene TRBJ1-1, with 7 bases fitting TRBD1. The CDR3 loop spans 16 amino acids. Germline CDR1 and CDR2: SGHKS and YYEKEE (reference sequence). The V gene end was trimmed by 1 base and the J gene end by 5 bases; junction bases not matched to a gene: 11. CDR3 sequence (DNA): TGTGCCAGCAGCTTGTCCTTCGACAGGGCAAGGACTGAAGCTTTCTTT. Amino acids: CASSLSFDRARTEAFF.

V is TRBV5-1 and J is TRBJ1-1; D ambiguous. Germline CDR1 is SGHRS and CDR2 is YFSETQ. There are 15 residues in the CDR3. Trimming took off 4 bases at V and 1 base at J, with 14 bases between the two ends. The CDR3, as DNA: TGCGCCAGCAGCAGACTTCAGAGAGGGAACACTGAAGCTTTCTTT. Its protein product is CASSRLQRGNTEAFF. Full variable domain (missing parts from reference TRBV5-1 and TRBJ1-1): KAGVTQTPRYLIKTRGQQVTLSCSPISGHRSVSWYQQTPGQGLQFLFEYFSETQRNKGNFPGRFSGRQFSNSRSEMNVSTLELGDSALYLCASSRLQRGNTEAFFGQGTRLTVV.